Below are 20 T cell receptor beta chains sequenced from a single sample in a study of CXCR3-negative and CXCR3-positive naive CD8 T cells. Each TRB cDNA library was prepared by 5' RACE (with UMI labels). From its re-call of the 5' RACE reads, TCRdb lists each CDR3 protein once, without DNA. The record lists some 130,000 distinct CDR3 sequences, of which the ten most abundant hold 0.41%. Their antigens remain unidentified. Study-level findings and limits: CXCR3-positive naive cells had more hydrophobic TRB CDR3s than CXCR3-negative naive cells.

Sample: naive CXCR3+ CD8+ T cells from blood. Noted subset: CD45RO-CCR7+CD27+CD95- naive CD8+ T cells expressing CXCR3 (TNR3+). The receptors stem from a human donor in good health. Some clones in this sample may be carry-over from other donors' samples.

The chain combines TRBV4-2 with TRBJ1-1; TCRdb gives TRBD1 as the D gene, but with no DNA this cannot be confirmed. CDR1 LGHNA and CDR2 YNFKEQ come from the germline V gene. The CDR3 covers 15 residues. This CDR3 reads CASSQIGQLNTEAFF.

This chain links TRBV28 with TRBJ1-2; TCRdb's assignment of TRBD1 cannot be checked, as there is no DNA. CDR1 and CDR2 from the germline V gene are MDHEN and SYDVKM. The CDR3 spans 16 residues. This CDR3 reads CASSLTPGQERGGYTF.

The chain uses TRBV12-3 or TRBV12-4 and TRBJ2-3; the TRBD2 assignment by TCRdb is unverifiable without DNA. The CDR3 runs to 15 residues. CDR3 amino acids: CASSFTSGGSDTQYF.

This chain uses TRBV12-3 or TRBV12-4 with TRBJ2-1; TCRdb indicates TRBD2, and absent DNA this call remains unverified. This CDR3 has 13 amino acids. CDR3 sequence reads: CASSFGTLNEQFF.

The V and J genes are TRBV29-1 and TRBJ2-7. CDR1 SQVTM and CDR2 ANQGSEA come from the germline V gene. There are 15 residues in the CDR3. This chain's CDR3 is CSVEFDHPLRNEQYF.

The rearrangement joins TRBV19 to TRBJ2-1. Looked up from germline, CDR1 is LNHDA and CDR2 is SQIVND (reference sequence). CDR3 length: 11 amino acids. CDR3 sequence: CASRSGNEQFF.

The chain employs TRBV6-6 and TRBJ1-4; TCRdb picks TRBD1, but there is no DNA to check that call. The CDR3 runs to 14 residues. CDR1 and CDR2 from the germline V gene are MNHNY and SVGAGI (reference sequence). The CDR3 loop is CASSSSRQLEKLFF.

CDR3 loop: CSARISDPPTSGGPIITDTQYF. This chain links TRBV20-1 with TRBJ2-3; TCRdb proposes TRBD2, but this gene call is untestable without DNA. CDR3 length: 22 amino acids. Germline assignment: CDR1 DFQATT and CDR2 SNEGSKA (reference sequence).

The chain carries TRBV9 and TRBJ2-7; TCRdb selects TRBD1, and the lack of DNA leaves this call unchecked. This CDR3 contains 16 residues. The germline gives CDR1 SGDLS, CDR2 YYNGEE. CDR3 loop: CASSPSYGTGVREQYF.

V usage is TRBV20-1 and J usage is TRBJ2-3; TCRdb gives TRBD2 as the D gene, but with no DNA this cannot be confirmed. CDR1 is DFQATT, CDR2 SNEGSKA, per germline (reference sequence). The CDR3 spans 15 residues. CDR3 region: CSAKGEGGESDTQYF.

The chain uses TRBV4-1 and TRBJ2-7; TCRdb gives TRBD1 as the D gene, but with no DNA this cannot be confirmed. The germline gives CDR1 MGHRA, CDR2 YSYEKL. This CDR3 is 18 amino acids long. CDR3 sequence reads: CASSPQGGTGRSSYEQYF.

The CDR3 reads CATSLGTGNTIYF. V and J are TRBV24-1 and TRBJ1-3. The CDR3 runs to 13 residues. Germline V gene data show CDR1 as KGHDR and CDR2 as SFDVKD.

The chain couples TRBV28 to TRBJ2-1; TCRdb's assignment of TRBD2 cannot be checked, as there is no DNA. Per the germline V gene, CDR1 is MDHEN and CDR2 is SYDVKM. This CDR3 is 16 amino acids long. The CDR3 protein is CASSLVPLAAYNEQFF. Drawing the rest from reference TRBV28 and TRBJ2-1, the complete variable domain is DVKVTQSSRYLVKRTGEKVFLECVQDMDHENMFWYRQDPGLGLRLIYFSYDVKMKEKGDIPEGYSVSREKKERFSLILESASTNQTSMYLCASSLVPLAAYNEQFFGPGTRLTVL.

The chain's CDR3 is CSARDISGTLNNEQFF. The rearrangement links TRBV20-1 to TRBJ2-1; TCRdb's D call of TRBD2 is untestable without DNA. CDR3 length: 16 amino acids. Germline CDR1 reads DFQATT; CDR2 reads SNEGSKA (reference sequence).

This chain joins TRBV19 and TRBJ2-5; the TRBD1 assignment by TCRdb is unverifiable without DNA. Per the germline V gene, CDR1 is LNHDA and CDR2 is SQIVND (reference sequence). This CDR3 comprises 14 residues. CDR3 in amino acids: CAGSQDRGRETQYF.

The chain recombines TRBV28 with TRBJ2-4; the TCRdb call, TRBD1, lacks DNA for checking. Per germline, CDR1 MDHEN and CDR2 SYDVKM. The CDR3 spans 16 residues. CDR3 loop: CASSPWTGQGKNIQYF.

The J gene is TRBJ1-5, the V gene TRBV29-1; the TCRdb call, TRBD1, lacks DNA for checking. CDR3 length equals 14 residues. The germline gives CDR1 SQVTM, CDR2 ANQGSEA. The CDR3 region is CSVQGGAGNQPQHF.

The chain carries TRBV7-2 and TRBJ1-5; the TRBD1 assignment by TCRdb is unverifiable without DNA. Germline assignment: CDR1 SGHTA and CDR2 FQGNSA. CDR3 length equals 13 residues. CDR3: CASTQGSGQPQHF.

The CDR3 is CSVESASGGRYEQYF. The V call is TRBV29-1, the J call TRBJ2-7; without DNA, the TCRdb call of TRBD2 cannot be checked. The CDR3 extends over 15 amino acids. Germline CDR1 is SQVTM and CDR2 is ANQGSEA.

The CDR3 here is CRVDRGDTEAFF. This chain joins TRBV20-1 and TRBJ1-1; without DNA, the TCRdb call of TRBD1 cannot be checked. The CDR3 length is 12 residues. Germline lookup yields CDR1 DFQATT and CDR2 SNEGSKA (reference sequence).